The present T cell receptor beta chain was sequenced within a study of OX40 agonist ivuxolimab in advanced cancers. Describing the broader study: Ivuxolimab was an agonistic, fully human IgG2 monoclonal antibody directed against OX40 (CD134), a costimulatory receptor. Intravenous ivuxolimab was administered to patients every 2 weeks at six dose levels: 0.01, 0.1, 0.3, 1.5, 3 and 10 mg/kg. Of the 50 to 55 patients in dose escalation, 19 had hepatocellular carcinoma, around 15 had melanoma, 9 had renal cell carcinoma and 9 had head and neck cancer. In the dose-escalation cohort, 75% to 85% of patients were male, and the mean age was 60 years with a range of roughly 20 to 79. Prior anti-PD-1, anti-PD-L1 or anti-CTLA-4 therapy was permitted, and checkpoint inhibitors had been received by about 37% of dose-escalation patients. Partial responses occurred in three dose-escalation patients: two with cutaneous melanoma and one with hepatocellular carcinoma. The point of sequencing TCRbeta in the periphery was to test whether ivuxolimab changed TCR sequence diversity and drove clonal T-cell expansion. The paper reports the monotherapy dose-escalation portion (N of about 52 patients) of the phase I ivuxolimab trial. The study at large found these results: Antigen specificity was not determined for the clonally expanded peripheral T cells. On average, CD8+ T cells showed more expanded clones than CD4+ T cells after ivuxolimab. At doses from 0.1 to 3.0 mg/kg, clonal expansion was seen in both CD4+ and CD8+ blood T cells between baseline and week 6. Low levels of normalized T-cell clonal expansion were also seen in some nonresponding patients. In the 0.1-3.0 mg/kg groups, partial responders had among the lowest normalized peripheral clonal expansion, particularly in CD8+ T cells.

The CDR3 has 15 amino acids, counting the end cysteine and phenylalanine. CDR3 DNA is the only sequence kept; it has 45 bases, read in frame from the first base. As encoded in the germline V gene (reference sequence), CDR1 is LNHDA while CDR2 is SQIVND. After removal of 5 bases from V and 0 bases from J, the junction retains 3 bases not matched to a gene. About this clone itself: What antigen it recognizes has not been identified. No clone much larger than this one lies a single base away; base qualities are absent.

The trial excluded patients who had a history of autoimmune disease or who were on systemic immunosuppression. Peripheral blood for TCR sequencing was collected from all dose cohorts at baseline, on cycle 4 day 1, and on cycle 7 day 1. Samples came from an open-label, multicenter, first-in-human phase I dose-escalation trial of ivuxolimab. Adults with locally advanced or metastatic melanoma, renal cell, hepatocellular, or head and neck squamous cell carcinoma were enrolled in the trial. Before TCR sequencing, CD4+ and CD8+ T cells were separately sorted from peripheral blood. Genomic DNA was extracted from sorted cells for sequencing of the TCRbeta CDR3 region. The immunoSEQ Assay was used for sequencing of TCRbeta CDR3 regions. Here the immuneACCESS table is served through TCRdb, limited to in-frame sequences with V and J called. Missing clones are a known gap in these copies; in checked studies unresolved V genes cover under half, and the rest lacks a known reason. Recorded for this sample are 73,000 or so clones; more than 75% of them occurred a single time. The ten biggest clones cover approximately 0.38% of the sample.

The sample in question was CD4+ or CD8+ T cells sorted from blood, obtained in a trial of the OX40 agonist ivuxolimab. This clonotype was obtained from an adult with an advanced solid tumor such as melanoma, head and neck, liver or kidney cancer. The chain couples TRBV19 to TRBJ1-3, with 8 junctional bases fitting TRBD1. The CDR3 amino acid sequence is: CASSPRGLSGNTIYF. The sequenced DNA: TGTGCCAGTAGTCCCAGGGGGCTCTCTGGAAACACCATATATTTT.